What follows is one T cell receptor beta chain and its context. This sample stems from a study of shared clonotypes between healthy human individuals. The method was immunoSEQ multiplex PCR; TCRdb's version includes in-frame clones alone and lacks a portion of them. The sample includes some 630,000 clones, approximately 75% of them seen just once. This TCR came from a woman in her twenties or thirties in good health. Sequenced material: memory CD4+ T cells sorted from blood. The sample's subset: CD45RA-negative fraction.

In DNA form, the CDR3 reads TGTGCCAGCAGCTCCACGGGACTAGCGGCCCCAGGTGGCCAAGAGACCCAGTACTTC. It specifies CASSSTGLAAPGGQETQYF. V usage is TRBV5-4 and J usage is TRBJ2-5; 11 bases are shared with TRBD2. The trim removed 3 bases at V and 1 base at J, leaving 14 bases unmatched. This CDR3 is built from 19 residues. CDR1 and CDR2 (germline): SGHNT, YYREEE (reference sequence).